The present T cell receptor beta chain was sequenced within a study of cytomegalovirus exposure and HLA in healthy donors. Note on this clone: Its antigen remains unknown.

Study-level findings and limits: Most TCR sequences were rare, but some public TCRs occurred in many donors.

The table came from immunoSEQ multiplex PCR; TCRdb's copy has only in-frame clones and leaves some out. The sample yields roughly 150,000 clones, 70% to 85% seen once. The sequenced material came from PBMCs. The receptor's source is a man aged 25 to 40 in good health and CMV-seropositive.

CDR3 bases: TGTGCCAGCAGCGCGACTAGCGGACCCTCCTACGAGCAGTACTTC. It codes for CASSATSGPSYEQYF. The rearrangement joins TRBV7-6 to TRBJ2-7, with TRBD2 identical over 9 bases. CDR1 is SGHVS and CDR2 is FNYEAQ in the germline V gene. V gave up 5 bases and J gave up 0 bases; unmatched junction bases: 5. The CDR3 extends over 15 amino acids.